This TCR beta chain was found in a study of blood T cells in healthy people across ages. General study findings and limits: The authors considered diversity estimates from one million T cells to be underestimates. Naive and antigen-experienced cells were not separated, limiting conclusive comparison. In long-lived donors, naive CD4+ cell counts and diversity exceeded those of aged donors.

Of note for this clonotype: Its antigen is still unknown.

The use of a sample-barcoded 5' primer and a J-beta primer mix characterized a second PCR of about 7 to 12 cycles. TCRdb re-called the 5' RACE reads through MiXCR, storing one row per CDR3 protein. The table records 1.5 million to 2 million distinct CDR3 sequences, approximately 32% of them present only once. Samples each yielded at least 5 micrograms of total RNA. CDR1 is SGHVS, CDR2 FQNEAQ, per germline. The CDR3 sequence is 14 residues long. V shed 5 bases and J shed 2 bases, with 11 bases lying between them. Material for sequencing was blood. This sequence joins TRBV7-8 and TRBJ2-3; D possibly corresponds to TRBD1 (6 bases). This clonotype originated in a woman aged 30 to 39 in good health. The DNA for the CDR3 is TGTGCCAGCAGCGGCCGGGACATCACAGATACGCAGTATTTT. Its protein product is CASSGRDITDTQYF.